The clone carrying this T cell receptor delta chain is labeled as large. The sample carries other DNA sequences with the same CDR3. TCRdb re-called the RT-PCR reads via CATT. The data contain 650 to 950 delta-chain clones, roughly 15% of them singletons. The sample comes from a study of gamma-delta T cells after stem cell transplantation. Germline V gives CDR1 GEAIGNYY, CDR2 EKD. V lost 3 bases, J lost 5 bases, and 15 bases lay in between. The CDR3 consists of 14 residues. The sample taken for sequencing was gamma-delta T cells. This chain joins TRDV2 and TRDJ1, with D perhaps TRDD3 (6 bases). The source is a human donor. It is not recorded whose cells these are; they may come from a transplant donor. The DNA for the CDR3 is TGTGCCTGTGACGCACTCTGGGGCAATGATAAACTCATCTTT. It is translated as CACDALWGNDKLIF.